This entry lists 5 T cell receptor beta chains sequenced from one sample in a study of somatic mutations in cytotoxic T cells in rheumatoid arthritis. Profiled with immunoSEQ multiplex PCR; TCRdb holds only in-frame clones, not every one. Of roughly 17,000 clones listed, about 85% are singletons. Sequencing input: CD8+ T cells sorted from blood. The source of these receptors is a woman in her forties with rheumatoid arthritis.

The rearrangement links TRBV7-6 to TRBJ2-7; 8 positions agree with TRBD1. J lost 5 bases, V lost 8 bases, and 5 bases had no gene match. This CDR3 spans 12 amino acids. CDR1 is SGHVS, CDR2 FNYEAQ, per germline. CDR3 amino acids: CASGQGANEQYF. CDR3 coding DNA: TGTGCCAGCGGTCAGGGGGCCAACGAGCAGTACTTC.

J is TRBJ2-7 and V is TRBV7-9, with 15 positions matching TRBD2. This CDR3 has 16 amino acids. Trimming cost V 2 bases and J 4 bases; bases outside gene matches: 3. Germline CDR1 and CDR2: SEHNR and FQNEAQ (reference sequence). The CDR3, as DNA: TGTGCCAGCAGCTTAACTGGACTAGCGGGAGGGTACGAGCAGTACTTC. Amino acids: CASSLTGLAGGYEQYF.

The J gene is TRBJ2-1, the V gene TRBV7-9; 7 bases match TRBD1. J gave up 4 bases and V 5 bases, and 11 bases lay outside the gene matches. From germline, CDR1 is SEHNR and CDR2 FQNEAQ (reference sequence). CDR3 length: 16 residues. DNA of the CDR3: TGTGCCAGCAGCCCAGCCTGGGACAGTTCTTACAATGAGCAGTTCTTC. It translates to CASSPAWDSSYNEQFF.

This clone was counted between two and nine times. This chain joins TRBV6-4 and TRBJ2-5; D perhaps matches TRBD2 (5 bases). The CDR3 has 13 residues. The V gene's germline CDR1 is MRHNA and CDR2 SNTAGT. V was cut by 8 bases and J by 5 bases, with 15 bases left in between. CDR3 region: CASANRETETQYF. The CDR3 region has the DNA TGTGCCAGCGCTAACCGGGAAACTGAGACCCAGTACTTC.

The rearrangement links TRBV30 to TRBJ1-4; no firm D call. Trimming removed 3 bases at V and 4 bases at J, with 12 bases between. CDR3 length: 14 amino acids. The germline gives CDR1 GTSNPN, CDR2 SVGIG (reference sequence). CDR3 residues: CAWSRGQLNEKLFF. In nucleotides, the CDR3 is TGTGCCTGGAGCCGAGGCCAGCTTAATGAAAAACTGTTTTTT.